Following are 21 T cell receptor beta chains from one sample sequenced in a study of beta chain features in type 1 diabetes. General study results and limits: For Type 1 diabetes patients, all four CD4+ subsets carried TCRB CDR3s that were moderately but significantly shorter.

Their recognized antigens are unknown. Reverse transcription of all isolated RNA meant that expressed TCRB transcripts were sequenced. The repertoire was sequenced with immunoSEQ multiplex PCR; TCRdb's copy has only in-frame clones and lacks some. This sample has a few hundred thousand clones; 14% to 15% occur once, and the top ten carry approximately 0.015%. The sample comprised naive CD4+ T cells from blood. The source of these receptors is a young man with type 1 diabetes.

In the case of this clone: Other nucleotide sequences in the sample specify the same CDR3. The CDR3 region is CASSPSGGYEQYF. The CDR3 region has the DNA TGTGCCAGCTCACCCAGCGGGGGGTACGAGCAGTACTTC. The rearrangement links TRBV18 to TRBJ2-7, with 9 bases identical to TRBD2. The length of the CDR3 is 13 residues. J gave up 4 bases and V 3 bases, and 1 base lay outside the gene matches. Germline V lookup: CDR1 KGHSH, CDR2 LQKENI.

The J gene is TRBJ2-1, the V gene TRBV10-3, with D possibly matching TRBD1 (6 bases). Germline CDR1 ENHRY, CDR2 SYGVKD. The CDR3 length is 13 residues. Trimming left V 6 bases short and J 4 bases short, with 10 bases between. DNA of the CDR3: TGTGCCATCAGGGGACAACCGTACAATGAGCAGTTCTTC. This encodes CAIRGQPYNEQFF.

The V and J genes are TRBV13 and TRBJ2-7; D not certain. CDR1 PRHDT and CDR2 FYEKMQ come from the germline V gene (reference sequence). The CDR3 loop spans 11 amino acids. V dropped 5 bases and J dropped 0 bases, with 2 bases sitting between them. The CDR3 protein is CASSRSYEQYF. CDR3 sequence (DNA): TGTGCCAGCAGCCGCTCCTACGAGCAGTACTTC.

This clone has just a few counts. The genes are TRBV5-1 and TRBJ2-2; D not resolved. The CDR3 totals 14 residues. CDR1 is SGHRS and CDR2 is YFSETQ in the germline V gene. Trimming left V 0 bases short and J 0 bases short, with 3 bases between. The CDR3 loop reads CASSLAANTGELFF. DNA of the CDR3: TGCGCCAGCAGCTTGGCGGCGAACACCGGGGAGCTGTTTTTT.

This chain uses TRBV28 with TRBJ2-7; TRBD1 agrees at 8 bases. V dropped 5 bases and J dropped 3; count of bases not matched to a gene: 21. The CDR3 loop spans 19 amino acids. The germline CDR1 and CDR2 sequences are MDHEN and SYDVKM. CDR3 in DNA: TGTGCCAGCAGTCCCACGACAGGGGTAGGGCTATCCTCCATCTACGAGCAGTACTTC. It translates to CASSPTTGVGLSSIYEQYF.

This clone was detected a few times. V is TRBV7-8 and J is TRBJ1-2; 7 nucleotides agree with TRBD1. The CDR3 sequence is 14 residues long. Germline V gene data show CDR1 as SGHVS and CDR2 as FQNEAQ. V gave up 0 bases and J gave up 8 bases; unmatched junction bases: 6. DNA for the CDR3: TGTGCCAGCAGCTTAGCAGGGGGCGCGGGAGGCTACACCTTC. Protein: CASSLAGGAGGYTF.

This clone was seen a few times. This sequence joins TRBV28 and TRBJ2-4; possible D gene TRBD2, 5 bases. Germline CDR1 and CDR2: MDHEN and SYDVKM. This CDR3 has 14 amino acids. The V end lost 3 bases, the J end lost 3 bases, and 9 bases lay between the germline ends. CDR3 DNA: TGTGCCAGCAGTTTGGGGAGCGACAAAAACATTCAGTACTTC. It is translated as CASSLGSDKNIQYF.

This clone was seen a few times. The chain employs TRBV30 and TRBJ2-5; D ambiguous. This CDR3 contains 12 residues. Trimming removed 2 bases at V and 4 bases at J, with 8 bases between. The germline CDR1 and CDR2 sequences are GTSNPN and SVGIG (reference sequence). The CDR3 protein is CAWSRSGETQYF. The CDR3 DNA is TGTGCCTGGAGTCGGAGTGGAGAGACCCAGTACTTC.

This rearrangement joins TRBV25-1 to TRBJ1-6; maybe TRBD1 (5 bases). V was pared by 2 bases and J by 4 bases, with 9 bases between. Per the germline V gene, CDR1 is MGHDK and CDR2 is SYGVNS. This CDR3 spans 15 amino acids. CDR3 sequence: CASSENGGYNSPLHF. DNA of the CDR3: TGTGCCAGCAGTGAAAACGGGGGGTATAATTCACCCCTCCACTTT.

This clone was detected a few times. The genes are TRBV27 and TRBJ2-3; 10 nucleotides match TRBD1. The junction had 15 bases not matched to a gene; V was cut back by 8 bases and J by 7 bases. Looked up from germline, CDR1 is MNHEY and CDR2 is SMNVEV (reference sequence). The CDR3 length is 16 residues. The CDR3 is CASEIPRGQGRNTQYF. In nucleotides, the CDR3 is TGTGCCAGCGAAATACCCCGGGGACAGGGGAGGAATACGCAGTATTTT.

The chain is built from TRBV2 and TRBJ1-1; D call uncertain. Germline CDR1 is SNHLY and CDR2 is FYNNEI. V shed 9 bases and J shed 5 bases, with 7 bases lying between them. CDR3 length: 10 amino acids. CDR3 protein: CASRGTEAFF. The CDR3 bases are TGTGCCAGTAGAGGGACTGAAGCTTTCTTT.

The chain links TRBV2 to TRBJ1-5; TRBD1 is a possible D gene (6 bases). The CDR3 spans 16 residues. CDR1 is SNHLY, CDR2 FYNNEI, per germline. Trimming removed 10 bases from V and 5 bases from J, with 24 bases in between. The CDR3 loop reads CATTSRVTGSHQPQHF. The CDR3 DNA reads TGTGCCACCACGTCAAGGGTCACAGGGAGCCATCAGCCCCAGCATTTT. The entire variable domain, with the rest obtained from reference TRBV2 and TRBJ1-5, is as follows: EPEVTQTPSHQVTQMGQEVILRCVPISNHLYFYWYRQILGQKVEFLVSFYNNEISEKSEIFDDQFSVERPDGSNFTLKIRSTKLEDSAMYFCATTSRVTGSHQPQHFGDGTRLSIL.

This clone was observed a handful of times. V gene TRBV27 combines with J gene TRBJ2-1; a possible D gene is TRBD2 (6 bases). V dropped 5 bases and J dropped 9 bases, with 14 bases sitting between them. CDR3 length: 13 amino acids. Per germline, CDR1 MNHEY and CDR2 SMNVEV (reference sequence). CDR3 protein: CASSAGGGIEQFF. CDR3 in DNA: TGTGCCAGCAGTGCCGGTGGAGGGATTGAGCAGTTCTTC.

V usage is TRBV7-9 and J usage is TRBJ1-5, with D uncertain. Per germline, CDR1 SEHNR and CDR2 FQNEAQ (reference sequence). Trimming cost V 4 bases and J 7 bases, with 8 bases left between them. This CDR3 region has 12 residues. This CDR3 is CASSSYIQPQHF. The CDR3 nucleotides are TGTGCCAGCAGCTCCTATATCCAGCCCCAGCATTTT.

In this sample, this clone turned up a few times. This sequence joins TRBV9 and TRBJ2-1; 11 bases align to TRBD2. Germline V gene data show CDR1 as SGDLS and CDR2 as YYNGEE. Trimming removed 4 bases from V and 5 bases from J; junction bases left unmatched: 5. This CDR3 spans 15 amino acids. CDR3 in DNA: TGTGCCAGCAGCCGTAGCGGGGGGGTAAACAATGAGCAGTTCTTC. Translating it yields CASSRSGGVNNEQFF. The variable domain in full, with the rest retrieved from reference TRBV9 and TRBJ2-1, is DSGVTQTPKHLITATGQRVTLRCSPRSGDLSVYWYQQSLDQGLQFLIQYYNGEERAKGNILERFSAQQFPDLHSELNLSSLELGDSALYFCASSRSGGVNNEQFFGPGTRLTVL.

Only a few counts were recorded for this clone. The genes are TRBV29-1 and TRBJ1-3; 11 bases are a match to TRBD1. CDR1 and CDR2 from the germline V gene are SQVTM and ANQGSEA. Germline trimming cut 4 bases from V and 4 bases from J; bases unmatched to any gene: 0. The CDR3 is made up of 13 amino acids. CDR3 nucleotide sequence: TGCAGCGTTGGGACAGGGGGCGGAAACACCATATATTTT. This sequence encodes CSVGTGGGNTIYF.

The genes are TRBV7-9 and TRBJ1-1, with 9 nucleotides matching TRBD1. Per germline, CDR1 SEHNR and CDR2 FQNEAQ (reference sequence). V gave up 3 bases and J gave up 0 bases; unmatched junction bases: 2. The CDR3 length is 15 residues. The CDR3 reads CASSLGTGMNTEAFF. CDR3 coding DNA: TGTGCCAGCAGCTTGGGGACAGGGATGAACACTGAAGCTTTCTTT.

The chain combines TRBV7-9 with TRBJ2-3; TRBD2 might be the D (6 bases). CDR3 length: 12 amino acids. The V end lost 5 bases, the J end lost 9 bases, and 12 bases lay between the germline ends. CDR1 SEHNR and CDR2 FQNEAQ come from the germline V gene (reference sequence). CDR3 in amino acids: CASSKTRATQYF. CDR3 coding DNA: TGTGCCAGCAGCAAGACTAGAGCGACGCAGTATTTT. The full variable domain, rest sourced from reference TRBV7-9 and TRBJ2-3, is DTGVSQNPRHKITKRGQNVTFRCDPISEHNRLYWYRQTLGQGPEFLTYFQNEAQLEKSRLLSDRFSAERPKGSFSTLEIQRTEQGDSAMYLCASSKTRATQYFGPGTRLTVL.

The genes are TRBV9 and TRBJ2-5; TRBD2 aligns across 9 bases. Looked up from germline, CDR1 is SGDLS and CDR2 is YYNGEE. This CDR3 has 15 residues. V lost 1 base to trimming and J lost 4 bases; unmatched junction nucleotides: 5. CDR3 DNA sequence: TGTGCCAGCAGCGTAAGCCCAGCGGGGGGAGAGACCCAGTACTTC. Translation gives CASSVSPAGGETQYF.

The CDR3 loop reads CASSEARRFSYNEQFF. The DNA of the CDR3 is TGTGCCAGCAGTGAAGCGCGGAGATTCTCCTACAATGAGCAGTTCTTC. V usage is TRBV6-1 and J usage is TRBJ2-1; D remains unclear. Germline lookup yields CDR1 MNHNS and CDR2 SASEGT. This CDR3 comprises 16 residues. Deletions cut 0 bases from V and 0 bases from J, with 9 bases between.

This chain uses TRBV5-4 with TRBJ2-5, with TRBD2 matching 8 bases. The V segment lost 5 bases and the J segment 3 bases; nucleotides outside the gene matches: 3. Germline V CDR1 and CDR2: SGHNT, YYREEE (reference sequence). This CDR3 region has 13 residues. Written as DNA, the CDR3 is TGTGCCAGCAGGCGGGGGGCTGAAGAGACCCAGTACTTC. Protein sequence: CASRRGAEETQYF.